The subject of this entry is one T cell receptor beta chain. As yet, its antigen is unknown. These data originate in a study of T cell responses to AZD1222 COVID-19 vaccine. Points from the study as a whole: Spike-specific TCR breadth rose after two AZD1222 doses, and depth rose as well. Reports say nearly half of spike-specific TCRs go after unmutated variant regions. The donor group comprised mostly white British people and more females; the analysis possibly underestimated clonal diversity. In all cases, repertoires were sampled only after the peak T cell response.

The CDR3 extends over 14 amino acids. Germline V gives CDR1 SGHRS, CDR2 YFSETQ. Unmatched junction bases numbered 1, after V lost 3 bases and J lost 2 bases. TCRdb's copy holds only in-frame clones and misses some; the assay was immunoSEQ multiplex PCR. The sample has approximately 210,000 clones; 94% are singletons. The chain uses TRBV5-1 and TRBJ2-3; 9 bases fit TRBD1. The receptor comes from an adult who received the MenACWY meningococcal vaccine as a control. The sequences come from peripheral blood, collected 28 days after the second dose of the MenACWY control vaccine. CDR3 loop: CASSWTGATDTQYF. Here the CDR3 DNA reads TGCGCCAGCAGCTGGACAGGGGCCACAGATACGCAGTATTTT.